Presented here are 15 T cell receptor beta chains from one specimen sequenced in a study of T cell clones after liver transplantation. This table comes from immunoSEQ multiplex PCR, and its TCRdb copy is limited to in-frame clones, with some not included. The sample lists 80,000 or so clones, 80% to 85% occurring once. The sample was CD4+ T cells from blood, taken around 42 months after liver transplant. The receptor source for this set is a human patient who received a liver transplant. The graft donor may be the source of some T cells.

The V call is TRBV11-3, the J call TRBJ1-1; 7 bases match TRBD1. The V gene's germline CDR1 is SGHNT and CDR2 YENEEA. V dropped 5 bases and J dropped 4; count of bases not matched to a gene: 1. There are 12 residues in the CDR3. The CDR3, as DNA: TGTGCCAGCAGCCCAGGGGGCACTGAAGCTTTCTTT. This codes for CASSPGGTEAFF.

The CDR3 here is CASSVGTAQYNEQFF. The CDR3 nucleotides are TGTGCCAGCAGCGTCGGGACAGCCCAATACAATGAGCAGTTCTTC. This sequence joins TRBV9 and TRBJ2-1, with 7 nucleotides matching TRBD1. Germline V lookup: CDR1 SGDLS, CDR2 YYNGEE. This CDR3 is 15 amino acids long. J was trimmed by 4 bases and V by 2 bases; bases with no gene match: 6.

This clone came up a few times. This chain connects TRBV5-4 to TRBJ2-3, with 7 nucleotides matching TRBD1. CDR3 length: 16 residues. J gave up 1 base and V 1 base, and 6 bases lay outside the gene matches. Germline values: CDR1 SGHNT, CDR2 YYREEE (reference sequence). The CDR3 region has the DNA TGTGCCAGCAGCTTGAATACCGGGACAGGCACAGATACGCAGTATTTT. As protein: CASSLNTGTGTDTQYF.

The chain employs TRBV21-1 and TRBJ1-1; the table's D call, TRBD1, has no DNA check behind it. TRBV21-1 is a pseudogene locus. There are 14 residues in the CDR3. CDR3 bases: TGTGCCAGCAGCGCCAACAGGGAGAACACTGAAGCTTTCTTT. Amino acids: CASSANRENTEAFF.

The chain carries TRBV5-1 and TRBJ2-7, with 8 bases lining up with TRBD2. Germline CDR1 reads SGHRS; CDR2 reads YFSETQ. CDR3 length: 16 residues. V trimming: 0 bases; J trimming: 1 base; junction bases outside the gene matches: 6. CDR3 sequence (DNA): TGCGCCAGCAGCTTGGGAATAGCGGGGCTATCCTACGAGCAGTACTTC. Protein sequence: CASSLGIAGLSYEQYF.

The rearrangement joins TRBV6-5 to TRBJ1-1; D remains ambiguous. The V and J ends lost 2 bases and 4 bases respectively, with 11 bases between them. The CDR3 loop spans 14 amino acids. Germline assignment: CDR1 MNHEY and CDR2 SVGAGI. The CDR3, as DNA: TGTGCCAGCAGTTACGATGCGGAATTCACTGAAGCTTTCTTT. This translates into CASSYDAEFTEAFF.

This sequence joins TRBV6-5 and TRBJ1-1; D unresolved. The CDR3 runs to 14 residues. Germline values: CDR1 MNHEY, CDR2 SVGAGI. V shed 6 bases and J shed 3 bases, with 14 bases lying between them. The CDR3 nucleotides are TGTGCCAGCAGCCTGGGCCGGGGAGACACTGAAGCTTTCTTT. This encodes CASSLGRGDTEAFF.

The genes are TRBV28 and TRBJ1-1; 11 nucleotides line up with TRBD1. CDR3 length: 12 amino acids. V lost 5 bases and J lost 10; bases outside the gene matches: 3. The germline V gene encodes CDR1 MDHEN and CDR2 SYDVKM. CDR3 region: CASSLGTGGAFF. The CDR3 DNA reads as TGTGCCAGCAGTCTCGGGACAGGGGGAGCTTTCTTT. Filled out from reference TRBV28 and TRBJ1-1, the complete variable domain reads DVKVTQSSRYLVKRTGEKVFLECVQDMDHENMFWYRQDPGLGLRLIYFSYDVKMKEKGDIPEGYSVSREKKERFSLILESASTNQTSMYLCASSLGTGGAFFGQGTRLTVV.

The J gene is TRBJ1-3, the V gene TRBV2; D remains unclear. Between the trimmed V and J ends, which lost 6 bases and 7 bases, there was a span of 13 bases. Germline lookup yields CDR1 SNHLY and CDR2 FYNNEI. The CDR3 is made up of 13 amino acids. CDR3: CASRKEAFNTIYF. Written as DNA, the CDR3 is TGTGCCAGCAGAAAAGAGGCATTCAACACCATATATTTT.

The V and J genes are TRBV19 and TRBJ1-2; no firm D call. The V gene lost 4 bases and the J gene lost 1 base, with 7 bases spanning the gap. The CDR3 is made up of 13 amino acids. Germline values: CDR1 LNHDA, CDR2 SQIVND (reference sequence). DNA for the CDR3: TGTGCCAGTAGTACACACAATAACTATGGCTACACCTTC. This encodes CASSTHNNYGYTF. Using reference TRBV19 and TRBJ1-2 for the parts outside the CDR3, the full variable domain is DGGITQSPKYLFRKEGQNVTLSCEQNLNHDAMYWYRQDPGQGLRLIYYSQIVNDFQKGDIAEGYSVSREKKESFPLTVTSAQKNPTAFYLCASSTHNNYGYTFGSGTRLTVV.

This chain joins TRBV5-1 and TRBJ2-3; 9 positions agree with TRBD2. The trim removed 0 bases at V and 4 bases at J, leaving 9 bases unmatched. The CDR3 covers 17 residues. Germline values: CDR1 SGHRS, CDR2 YFSETQ. The CDR3 DNA is TGCGCCAGCAGCTTGGGGTTGGGACTAGCTAGGGCAGATACGCAGTATTTT. It encodes CASSLGLGLARADTQYF.

The genes are TRBV28 and TRBJ2-5; a possible D gene is TRBD1 (5 bases). Deletions cut 4 bases from V and 5 bases from J, with 11 bases between. CDR3 length: 13 amino acids. Germline loops: CDR1 MDHEN, CDR2 SYDVKM. The CDR3 here is CASSSWAGETQYF. Here the CDR3 DNA reads TGTGCCAGCAGTTCCTGGGCAGGGGAGACCCAGTACTTC.

This clone was seen once. This sequence joins TRBV5-4 and TRBJ2-5; 8 positions match TRBD1. CDR1 is SGHNT, CDR2 YYREEE, per germline (reference sequence). The CDR3 sequence is 13 residues long. V lost 4 bases, J lost 5 bases, and 4 bases stayed unmatched. The CDR3 reads CASSQGAEETQYF. The CDR3 coding sequence is TGTGCCAGCAGCCAGGGGGCGGAGGAGACCCAGTACTTC.

V gene TRBV7-2 combines with J gene TRBJ2-1; D tentatively reads TRBD1 or TRBD2 (5 bases each). This CDR3 contains 14 residues. The germline V gene encodes CDR1 SGHTA and CDR2 FQGNSA. Trimming shortened V by 5 bases and J by 4 bases, and 12 bases separated the two germline ends. This CDR3 is CASSPVGEYNEQFF. DNA for the CDR3: TGTGCCAGCAGCCCGGTGGGGGAATACAATGAGCAGTTCTTC.

The CDR3 region is CARSQGLSNYGYTF. CDR3 DNA sequence: TGTGCCAGGTCGCAGGGATTATCTAACTATGGCTACACCTTC. The chain couples TRBV18 to TRBJ1-2, with D perhaps TRBD1 (5 bases). V lost 9 bases and J 0 bases, leaving 14 bases between the germline ends. CDR1 is KGHSH and CDR2 is LQKENI in the germline V gene. The CDR3 loop spans 14 amino acids.